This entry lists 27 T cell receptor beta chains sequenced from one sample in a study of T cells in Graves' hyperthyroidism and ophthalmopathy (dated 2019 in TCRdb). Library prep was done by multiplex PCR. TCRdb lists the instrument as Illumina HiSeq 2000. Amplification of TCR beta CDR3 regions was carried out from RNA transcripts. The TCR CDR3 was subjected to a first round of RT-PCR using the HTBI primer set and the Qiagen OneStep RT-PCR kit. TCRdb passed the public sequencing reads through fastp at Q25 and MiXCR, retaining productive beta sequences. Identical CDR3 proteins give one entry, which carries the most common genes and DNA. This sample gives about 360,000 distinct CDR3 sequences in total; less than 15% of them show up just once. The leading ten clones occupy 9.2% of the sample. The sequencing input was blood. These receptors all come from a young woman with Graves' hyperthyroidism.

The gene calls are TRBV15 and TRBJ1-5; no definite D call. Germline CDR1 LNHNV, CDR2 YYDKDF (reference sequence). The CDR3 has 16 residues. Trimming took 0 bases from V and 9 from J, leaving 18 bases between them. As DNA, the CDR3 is TGTGCCACCAGCAGAGATCAAGAGGTCGGGTGGCGGCCCCAGCATTTT. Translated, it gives CATSRDQEVGWRPQHF. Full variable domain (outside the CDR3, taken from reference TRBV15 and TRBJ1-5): DAMVIQNPRYQVTQFGKPVTLSCSQTLNHNVMYWYQQKSSQAPKLLFHYYDKDFNNEADTPDNFQSRRPNTSFCFLDIRSPGLGDTAMYLCATSRDQEVGWRPQHFGDGTRLSIL.

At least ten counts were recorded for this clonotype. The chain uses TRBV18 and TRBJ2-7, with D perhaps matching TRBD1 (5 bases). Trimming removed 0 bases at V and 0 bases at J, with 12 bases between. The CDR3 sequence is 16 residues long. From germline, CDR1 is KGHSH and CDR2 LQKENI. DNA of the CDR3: TGTGCCAGCTCACCACCGGGTCAGGGCTTCTCCTACGAGCAGTACTTC. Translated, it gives CASSPPGQGFSYEQYF.

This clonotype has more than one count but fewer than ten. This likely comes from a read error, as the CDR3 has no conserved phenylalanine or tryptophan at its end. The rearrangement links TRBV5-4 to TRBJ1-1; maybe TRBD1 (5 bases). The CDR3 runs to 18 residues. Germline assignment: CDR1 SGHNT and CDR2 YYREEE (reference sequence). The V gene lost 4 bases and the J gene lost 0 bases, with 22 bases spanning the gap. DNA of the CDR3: TGTGCCAGCAGCCCTGCGGGTCCAGGGAGTAACATGAACACTGAAGCTTTCCTT. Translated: CASSPAGPGSNMNTEAFL.

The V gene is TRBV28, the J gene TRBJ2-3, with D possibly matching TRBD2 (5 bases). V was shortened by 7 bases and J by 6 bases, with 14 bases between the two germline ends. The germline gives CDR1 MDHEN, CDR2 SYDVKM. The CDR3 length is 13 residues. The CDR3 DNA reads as TGTGCCAGCACCACCCGGTCGGGGGATACGCAGTATTTT. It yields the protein CASTTRSGDTQYF.

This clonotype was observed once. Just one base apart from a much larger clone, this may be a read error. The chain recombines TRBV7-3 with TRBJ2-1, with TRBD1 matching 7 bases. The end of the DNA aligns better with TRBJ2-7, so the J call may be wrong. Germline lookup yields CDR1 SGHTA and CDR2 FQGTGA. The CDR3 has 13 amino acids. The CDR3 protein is CASSRDRDNEQYF. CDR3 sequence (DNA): TGTGCCAGCAGTCGGGACAGAGACAATGAGCAGTACTTC.

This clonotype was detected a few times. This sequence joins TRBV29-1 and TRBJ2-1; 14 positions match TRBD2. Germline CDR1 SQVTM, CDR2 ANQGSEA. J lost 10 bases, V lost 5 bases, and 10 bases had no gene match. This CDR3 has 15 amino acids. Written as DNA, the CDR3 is TGCAGCGTTTGGTCGGGACTAGCGGGAGCAGGAGAGCAGTTCTTC. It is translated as CSVWSGLAGAGEQFF.

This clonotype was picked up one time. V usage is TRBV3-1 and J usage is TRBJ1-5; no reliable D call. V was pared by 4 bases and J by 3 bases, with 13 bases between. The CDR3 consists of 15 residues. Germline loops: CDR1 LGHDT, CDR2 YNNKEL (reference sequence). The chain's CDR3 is CASSRGRNPNQPQHF. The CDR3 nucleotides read TGTGCCAGCAGCCGAGGACGGAACCCCAATCAGCCCCAGCATTTT. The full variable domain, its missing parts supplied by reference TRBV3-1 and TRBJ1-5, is DTAVSQTPKYLVTQMGNDKSIKCEQNLGHDTMYWYKQDSKKFLKIMFSYNNKELIINETVPNRFSPKSPDKAHLNLHINSLELGDSAVYFCASSRGRNPNQPQHFGDGTRLSIL.

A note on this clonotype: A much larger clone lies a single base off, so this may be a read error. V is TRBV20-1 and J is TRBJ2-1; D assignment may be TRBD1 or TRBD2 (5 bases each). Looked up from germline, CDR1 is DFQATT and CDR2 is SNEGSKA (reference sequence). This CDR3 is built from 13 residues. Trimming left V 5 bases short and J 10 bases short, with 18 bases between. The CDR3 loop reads CSAPSSGWDEQFF. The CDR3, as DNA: TGCAGTGCTCCATCGTCGGGGTGGGACGAGCAGTTCTTC.

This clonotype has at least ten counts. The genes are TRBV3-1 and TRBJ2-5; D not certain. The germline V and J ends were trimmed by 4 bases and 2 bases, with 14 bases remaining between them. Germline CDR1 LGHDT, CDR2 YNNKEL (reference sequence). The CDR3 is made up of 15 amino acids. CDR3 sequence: CASSLIGRQQETQYF. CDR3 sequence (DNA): TGTGCCAGCAGCCTCATTGGACGCCAGCAAGAGACCCAGTACTTC.

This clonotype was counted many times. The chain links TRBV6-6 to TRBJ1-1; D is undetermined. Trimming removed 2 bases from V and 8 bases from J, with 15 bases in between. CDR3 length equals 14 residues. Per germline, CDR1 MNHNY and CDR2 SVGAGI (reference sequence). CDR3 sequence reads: CASSYPAPGFEAFF. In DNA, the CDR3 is TGTGCCAGCAGTTACCCAGCACCGGGATTCGAAGCTTTCTTT.

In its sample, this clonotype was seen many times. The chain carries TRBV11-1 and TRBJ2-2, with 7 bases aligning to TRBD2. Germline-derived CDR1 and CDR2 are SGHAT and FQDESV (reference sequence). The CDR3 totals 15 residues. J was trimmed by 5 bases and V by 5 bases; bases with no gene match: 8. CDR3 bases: TGTGCCAGCAGCCTCAAAAACGGGAGGACCGGGGAGCTGTTTTTT. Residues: CASSLKNGRTGELFF.

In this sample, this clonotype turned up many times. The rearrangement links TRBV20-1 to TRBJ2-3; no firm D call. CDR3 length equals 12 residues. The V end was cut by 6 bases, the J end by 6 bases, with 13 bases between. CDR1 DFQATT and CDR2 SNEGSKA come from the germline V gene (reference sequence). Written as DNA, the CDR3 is TGCAGTGCCAACTACGACTGGGATACGCAGTATTTT. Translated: CSANYDWDTQYF.

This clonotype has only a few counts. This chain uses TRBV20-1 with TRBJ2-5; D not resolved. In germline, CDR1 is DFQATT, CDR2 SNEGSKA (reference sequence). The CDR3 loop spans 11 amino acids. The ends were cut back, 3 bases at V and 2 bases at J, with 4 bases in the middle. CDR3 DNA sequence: TGCAGTGCTAGGTTGCAAGAGACCCAGTACTTC. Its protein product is CSARLQETQYF.

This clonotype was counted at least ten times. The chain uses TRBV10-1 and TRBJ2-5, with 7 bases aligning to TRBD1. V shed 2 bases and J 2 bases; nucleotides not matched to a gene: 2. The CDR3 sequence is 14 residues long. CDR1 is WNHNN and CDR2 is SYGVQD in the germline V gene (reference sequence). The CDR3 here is CASSEGTAQETQYF. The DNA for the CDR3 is TGCGCCAGCAGTGAGGGGACAGCACAAGAGACCCAGTACTTC.

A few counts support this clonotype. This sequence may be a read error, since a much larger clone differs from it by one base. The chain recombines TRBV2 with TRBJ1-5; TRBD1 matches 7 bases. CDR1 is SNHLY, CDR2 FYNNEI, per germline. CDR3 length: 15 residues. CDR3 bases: TGTGCCAGCAGTCCCGGGACAGCTAGCAATCGGCCCCAGCATTTT. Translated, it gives CASSPGTASNRPQHF.

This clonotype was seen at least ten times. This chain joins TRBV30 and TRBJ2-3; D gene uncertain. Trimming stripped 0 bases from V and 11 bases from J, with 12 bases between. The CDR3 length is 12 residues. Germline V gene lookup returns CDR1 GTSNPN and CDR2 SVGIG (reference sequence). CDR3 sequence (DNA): TGTGCCTGGAGTGTACGAGGCCCGATGCAGTATTTT. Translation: CAWSVRGPMQYF.

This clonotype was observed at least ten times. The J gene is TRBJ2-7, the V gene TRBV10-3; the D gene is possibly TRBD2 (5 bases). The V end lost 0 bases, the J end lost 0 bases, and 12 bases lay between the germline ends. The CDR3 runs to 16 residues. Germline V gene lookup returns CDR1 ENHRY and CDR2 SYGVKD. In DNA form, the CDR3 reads TGTGCCATCAGTGAGTCGGACTTCCCTAGCTCCTACGAGCAGTACTTC. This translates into CAISESDFPSSYEQYF.

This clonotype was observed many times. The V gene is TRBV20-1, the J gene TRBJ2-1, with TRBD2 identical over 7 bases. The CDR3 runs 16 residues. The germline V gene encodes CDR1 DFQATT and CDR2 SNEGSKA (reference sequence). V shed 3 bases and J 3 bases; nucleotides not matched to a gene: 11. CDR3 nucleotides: TGCAGTGCTAGTTTCCCCCTCCGGGGGGACTACAATGAGCAGTTCTTC. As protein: CSASFPLRGDYNEQFF.

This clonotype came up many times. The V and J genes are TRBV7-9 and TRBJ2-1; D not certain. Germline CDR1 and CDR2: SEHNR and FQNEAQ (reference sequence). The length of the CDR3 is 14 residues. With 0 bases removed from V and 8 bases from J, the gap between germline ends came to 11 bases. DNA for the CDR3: TGTGCCAGCAGCTTAGCCTCAAATTCGGATGAGCAGTTCTTC. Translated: CASSLASNSDEQFF.

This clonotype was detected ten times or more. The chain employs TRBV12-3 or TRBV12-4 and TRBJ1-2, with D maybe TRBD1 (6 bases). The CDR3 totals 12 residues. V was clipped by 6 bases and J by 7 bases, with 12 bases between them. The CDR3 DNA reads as TGTGCCAGCAGCAGGGGCAGGGGTGGCTACACCTTC. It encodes CASSRGRGGYTF.

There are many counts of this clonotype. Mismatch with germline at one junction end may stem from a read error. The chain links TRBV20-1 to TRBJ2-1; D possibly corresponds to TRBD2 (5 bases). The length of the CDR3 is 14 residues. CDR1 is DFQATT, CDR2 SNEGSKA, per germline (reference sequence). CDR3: CSAGSEHSYDEQFF. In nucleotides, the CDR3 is TGCAGTGCTGGTAGCGAGCACTCCTACGATGAGCAGTTCTTC.

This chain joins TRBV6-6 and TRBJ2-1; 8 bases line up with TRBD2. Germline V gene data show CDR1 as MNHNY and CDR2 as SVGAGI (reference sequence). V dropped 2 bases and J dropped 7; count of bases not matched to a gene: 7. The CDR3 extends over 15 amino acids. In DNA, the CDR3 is TGTGCCAGCAGTTACAGGACTAGCCGATCTAATGAGCAGTTCTTC. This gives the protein CASSYRTSRSNEQFF.

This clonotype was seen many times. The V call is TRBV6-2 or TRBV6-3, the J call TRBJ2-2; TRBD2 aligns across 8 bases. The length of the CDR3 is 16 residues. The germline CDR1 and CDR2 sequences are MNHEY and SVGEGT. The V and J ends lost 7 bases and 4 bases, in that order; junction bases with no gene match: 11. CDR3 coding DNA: TGTGCCAGCACCTACGGGCAACTAGCGGCCACCGGGGAGCTGTTTTTT. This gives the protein CASTYGQLAATGELFF.

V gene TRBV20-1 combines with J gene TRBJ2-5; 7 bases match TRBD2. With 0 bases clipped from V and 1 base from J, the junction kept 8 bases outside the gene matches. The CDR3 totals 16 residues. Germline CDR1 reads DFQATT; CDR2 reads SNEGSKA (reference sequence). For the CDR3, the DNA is TGCAGTGCTAGAGATCAGGGAGGGATACCCCAAGAGACCCAGTACTTC. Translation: CSARDQGGIPQETQYF.

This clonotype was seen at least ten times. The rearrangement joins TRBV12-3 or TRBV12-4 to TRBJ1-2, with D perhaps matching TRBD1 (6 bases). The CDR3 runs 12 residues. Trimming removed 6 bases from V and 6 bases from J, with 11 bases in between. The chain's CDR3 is CASSQTGNGYTF. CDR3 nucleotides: TGTGCCAGCAGCCAAACAGGGAATGGCTACACCTTC.

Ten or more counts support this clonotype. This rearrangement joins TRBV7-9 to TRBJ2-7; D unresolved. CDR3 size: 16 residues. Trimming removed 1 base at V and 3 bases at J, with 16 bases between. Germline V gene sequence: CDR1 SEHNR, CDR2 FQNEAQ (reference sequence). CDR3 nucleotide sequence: TGTGCCAGCAGCTTAGGGGTCATCGAAACGATCTACGAGCAGTACTTC. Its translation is CASSLGVIETIYEQYF.

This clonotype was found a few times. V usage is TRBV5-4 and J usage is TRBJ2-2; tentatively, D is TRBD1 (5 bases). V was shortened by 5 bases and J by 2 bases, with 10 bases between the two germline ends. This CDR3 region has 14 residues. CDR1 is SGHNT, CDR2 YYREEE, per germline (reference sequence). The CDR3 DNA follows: TGTGCCAGCAGTTATGACAGAAACACCGGGGAGCTGTTTTTT. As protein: CASSYDRNTGELFF.